One sample yielded the 15 T cell receptor beta chains listed below, sequenced in a study of T cell changes during pregnancy in multiple sclerosis. The protocol was immunoSEQ multiplex PCR, while the TCRdb copy is restricted to in-frame clones and leaves out a portion. The data contain about 64,000 clones, more than 90% of them singletons. The specimen comprised peripheral blood, sampled in the second trimester of pregnancy. The receptors derive from a female donor with multiple sclerosis, enrolled in a pregnancy study.

V usage is TRBV4-1 and J usage is TRBJ1-5; no definite D call. Germline CDR1 is MGHRA and CDR2 is YSYEKL. Trimming took 1 base from V and 4 from J, leaving 14 bases between them. The CDR3 length is 16 residues. The chain's CDR3 is CASSQVVTGFNQPQHF. The CDR3 DNA reads as TGCGCCAGCAGCCAAGTTGTGACCGGGTTTAATCAGCCCCAGCATTTT.

This chain joins TRBV7-2 and TRBJ2-7, with TRBD2 matching 11 bases. V lost 5 bases to trimming and J lost 1 base; unmatched junction nucleotides: 4. CDR1 is SGHTA and CDR2 is FQGNSA in the germline V gene. This CDR3 comprises 15 residues. The CDR3 DNA reads TGTGCCAGCAGCACGACTAGCGGGACTTCCTACGAGCAGTACTTC. Translating gives CASSTTSGTSYEQYF.

This clone was counted once. This chain joins TRBV27 and TRBJ2-2; D may be TRBD1 (6 bases). The CDR3 contains 16 residues. V was cut by 2 bases and J by 4 bases, with 14 bases left in between. Germline CDR1 reads MNHEY; CDR2 reads SMNVEV (reference sequence). The CDR3 DNA sequence: TGTGCCAGCAGTTTAGGACAGACCATTGCCACCGGGGAGCTGTTTTTT. As protein: CASSLGQTIATGELFF.

The chain uses TRBV2 and TRBJ2-7, with D perhaps TRBD2 (6 bases). The CDR3 loop spans 14 amino acids. In germline, CDR1 is SNHLY, CDR2 FYNNEI. The V end was cut by 6 bases, the J end by 4 bases, with 16 bases between. In DNA form, the CDR3 reads TGTGCCAGCAGCCGCGGGACGGCTGGGTACGAGCAGTACTTC. It translates to CASSRGTAGYEQYF.

The genes are TRBV5-1 and TRBJ1-1, with D tentatively TRBD1 (5 bases). This CDR3 has 16 amino acids. Trimming took 0 bases from V and 3 from J, leaving 15 bases between them. Germline V CDR1 and CDR2: SGHRS, YFSETQ. This CDR3 is CASSLVSGNTYTEAFF. CDR3 sequence (DNA): TGCGCCAGCAGCTTGGTGTCAGGGAACACCTACACTGAAGCTTTCTTT. Full variable domain (rest looked up from reference TRBV5-1 and TRBJ1-1): KAGVTQTPRYLIKTRGQQVTLSCSPISGHRSVSWYQQTPGQGLQFLFEYFSETQRNKGNFPGRFSGRQFSNSRSEMNVSTLELGDSALYLCASSLVSGNTYTEAFFGQGTRLTVV.

The chain combines TRBV5-1 with TRBJ1-1; TRBD1 might be the D (5 bases). The length of the CDR3 is 14 residues. The ends were cut back, 7 bases at V and 1 base at J, with 14 bases in the middle. From germline, CDR1 is SGHRS and CDR2 YFSETQ. CDR3 sequence reads: CASELVGGNTEAFF. CDR3 DNA: TGCGCCAGCGAGCTAGTGGGGGGGAACACTGAAGCTTTCTTT.

This sequence joins TRBV4-1 and TRBJ1-1; the match to TRBD1 covers 7 bases. There are 14 residues in the CDR3. After removal of 0 bases from V and 7 bases from J, the junction contained 5 bases not matched to a gene. Germline V gene sequence: CDR1 MGHRA, CDR2 YSYEKL. Here the CDR3 reads CASSQDRGMGEAFF. CDR3 nucleotides: TGCGCCAGCAGCCAAGACAGGGGGATGGGTGAAGCTTTCTTT.

The chain combines TRBV7-9 with TRBJ1-4; D is ambiguous. With 4 bases removed from V and 0 bases from J, the gap between germline ends came to 9 bases. The CDR3 contains 15 residues. Germline CDR1 is SEHNR and CDR2 is FQNEAQ (reference sequence). CDR3 loop: CASSSSRSTNEKLFF. The CDR3 region has the DNA TGTGCCAGCAGCTCTAGTCGCTCAACTAATGAAAAACTGTTTTTT.

The chain recombines TRBV4-1 with TRBJ2-1, with 9 bases aligning to TRBD2. Germline CDR1 reads MGHRA; CDR2 reads YSYEKL. This CDR3 has 16 residues. The V gene end was trimmed by 4 bases and the J gene end by 6 bases; junction bases not matched to a gene: 10. This CDR3 is CASSLLGRGGGNEQFF. CDR3 bases: TGCGCCAGCAGCCTTTTGGGGCGGGGGGGAGGCAATGAGCAGTTCTTC.

This sequence joins TRBV18 and TRBJ2-7; D is perhaps TRBD1 (6 bases). V lost 3 bases and J lost 7, with 19 bases in between. Germline CDR1 reads KGHSH; CDR2 reads LQKENI. This CDR3 contains 15 residues. DNA of the CDR3: TGTGCCAGCTCACCGAAGGACTCGACAGGCATGGAGCAGTACTTC. Its protein is CASSPKDSTGMEQYF.

The V and J genes are TRBV4-3 and TRBJ1-2, with D maybe TRBD1 (6 bases). Germline CDR1 LGHNA, CDR2 YSLEER. V was pared by 0 bases and J by 0 bases, with 23 bases between. The CDR3 totals 20 residues. CDR3 sequence: CASSQELVAGEHAANYGYTF. The DNA of the CDR3 is TGCGCCAGCAGCCAAGAACTTGTTGCAGGGGAGCACGCGGCTAACTATGGCTACACCTTC.

This chain connects TRBV7-3 to TRBJ2-5; tentatively, D is TRBD2 (6 bases). V lost 5 bases, J lost 5 bases, and 18 bases lay in between. The germline gives CDR1 SGHTA, CDR2 FQGTGA. The CDR3 is 15 residues long. The CDR3 sequence: CASSPSPGAGETQYF. The CDR3 coding sequence is TGTGCCAGCAGCCCCTCTCCGGGAGCAGGGGAGACCCAGTACTTC.

The chain recombines TRBV7-9 with TRBJ1-1; D uncertain. This CDR3 has 13 residues. The V end lost 5 bases, the J end lost 1 base, and 8 bases lay between the germline ends. CDR1 and CDR2 (germline): SEHNR, FQNEAQ (reference sequence). CDR3 loop: CASSPRQNTEAFF. As DNA, the CDR3 is TGTGCCAGCAGCCCAAGACAGAACACTGAAGCTTTCTTT.

This sequence joins TRBV19 and TRBJ1-2; D may be TRBD1 (6 bases). V lost 10 bases to trimming and J lost 9 bases, with 21 bases between them. Germline values: CDR1 LNHDA, CDR2 SQIVND (reference sequence). The CDR3 is 13 residues long. The CDR3 protein is CATEETGRRSYTF. The CDR3 DNA follows: TGTGCCACCGAAGAAACAGGGCGGAGGAGCTACACCTTC. The whole variable domain, remainder taken from reference TRBV19 and TRBJ1-2, is DGGITQSPKYLFRKEGQNVTLSCEQNLNHDAMYWYRQDPGQGLRLIYYSQIVNDFQKGDIAEGYSVSREKKESFPLTVTSAQKNPTAFYLCATEETGRRSYTFGSGTRLTVV.

The chain is built from TRBV5-4 and TRBJ2-5; D is perhaps TRBD1 (5 bases). Germline V gene sequence: CDR1 SGHNT, CDR2 YYREEE (reference sequence). V was cut by 4 bases and J by 5 bases, with 9 bases left in between. This CDR3 contains 12 residues. CDR3 region: CASSPKGETQYF. The CDR3 DNA is TGTGCCAGCAGCCCCAAGGGGGAGACCCAGTACTTC. Based on the CDR3 plus reference TRBV5-4 and TRBJ2-5, the full variable domain is ETGVTQSPTHLIKTRGQQVTLRCSSQSGHNTVSWYQQALGQGPQFIFQYYREEENGRGNFPPRFSGLQFPNYSSELNVNALELDDSALYLCASSPKGETQYFGPGTRLLVL.